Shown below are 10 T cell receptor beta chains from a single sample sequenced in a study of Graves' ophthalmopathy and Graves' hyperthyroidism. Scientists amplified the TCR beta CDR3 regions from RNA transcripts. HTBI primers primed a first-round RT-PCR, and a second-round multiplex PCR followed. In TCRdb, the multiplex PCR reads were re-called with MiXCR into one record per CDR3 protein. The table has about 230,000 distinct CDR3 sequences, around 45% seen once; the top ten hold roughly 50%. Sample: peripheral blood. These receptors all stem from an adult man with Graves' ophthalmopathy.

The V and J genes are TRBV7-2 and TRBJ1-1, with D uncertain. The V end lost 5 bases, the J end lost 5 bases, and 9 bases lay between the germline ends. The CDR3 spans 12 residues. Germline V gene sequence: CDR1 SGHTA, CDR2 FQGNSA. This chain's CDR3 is CASSPWETEAFF. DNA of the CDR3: TGTGCCAGCAGCCCCTGGGAGACTGAAGCTTTCTTT.

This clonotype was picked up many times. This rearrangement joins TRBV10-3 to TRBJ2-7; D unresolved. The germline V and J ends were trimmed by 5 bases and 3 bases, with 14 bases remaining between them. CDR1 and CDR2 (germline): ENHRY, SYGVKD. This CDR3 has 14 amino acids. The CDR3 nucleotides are TGTGCCATCAGTCCTCTAGGACGAAACTACGAGCAGTACTTC. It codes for CAISPLGRNYEQYF.

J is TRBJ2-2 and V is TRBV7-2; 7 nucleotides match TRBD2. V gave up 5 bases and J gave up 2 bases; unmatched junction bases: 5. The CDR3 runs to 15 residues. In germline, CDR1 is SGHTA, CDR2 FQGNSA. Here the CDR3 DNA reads TGTGCCAGCAGCAGCGGGACCCTAAACACCGGGGAGCTGTTTTTT. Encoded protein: CASSSGTLNTGELFF. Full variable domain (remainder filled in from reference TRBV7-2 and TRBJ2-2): GAGVSQSPSNKVTEKGKDVELRCDPISGHTALYWYRQSLGQGLEFLIYFQGNSAPDKSGLPSDRFSAERTGGSVSTLTIQRTQQEDSAVYLCASSSGTLNTGELFFGEGSRLTVL.

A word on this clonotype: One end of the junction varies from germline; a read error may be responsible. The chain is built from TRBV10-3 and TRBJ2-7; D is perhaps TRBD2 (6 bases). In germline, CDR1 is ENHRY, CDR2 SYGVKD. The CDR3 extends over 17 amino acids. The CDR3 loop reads CASSYAREEVNSYEQYF. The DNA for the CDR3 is TGTGCCAGCAGTTACGCCAGGGAGGAGGTTAACTCCTACGAGCAGTACTTC.

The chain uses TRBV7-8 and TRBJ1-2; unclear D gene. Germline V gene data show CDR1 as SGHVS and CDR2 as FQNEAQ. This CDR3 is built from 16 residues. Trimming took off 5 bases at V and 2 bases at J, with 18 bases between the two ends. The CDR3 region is CASSQSRFVGNYGYTF. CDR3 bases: TGTGCCAGCAGCCAATCAAGATTTGTGGGAAACTATGGCTACACCTTC.

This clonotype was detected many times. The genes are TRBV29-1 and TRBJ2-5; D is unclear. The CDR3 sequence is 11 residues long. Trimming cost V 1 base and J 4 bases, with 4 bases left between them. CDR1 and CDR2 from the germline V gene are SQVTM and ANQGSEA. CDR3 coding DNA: TGCAGCGTTGAAGGGACAGAGACCCAGTACTTC. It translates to CSVEGTETQYF.

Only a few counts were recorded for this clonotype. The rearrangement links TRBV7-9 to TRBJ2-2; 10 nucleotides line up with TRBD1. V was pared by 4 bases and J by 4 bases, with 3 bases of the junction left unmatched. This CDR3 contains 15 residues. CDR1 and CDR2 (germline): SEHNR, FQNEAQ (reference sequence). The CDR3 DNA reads TGTGCCAGCAGCTGGTGGACAGGGGGCACCGGGGAGCTGTTTTTT. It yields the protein CASSWWTGGTGELFF.

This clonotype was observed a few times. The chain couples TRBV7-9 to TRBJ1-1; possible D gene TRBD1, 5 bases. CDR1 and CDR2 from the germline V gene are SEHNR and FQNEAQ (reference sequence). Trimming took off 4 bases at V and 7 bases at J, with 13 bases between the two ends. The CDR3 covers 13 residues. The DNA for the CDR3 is TGTGCCAGCAGCTCGTGGGGGGTGAATGAAGCTTTCTTT. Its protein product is CASSSWGVNEAFF.

This chain's CDR3 is CASSRPSDRTDQPQHF. The CDR3 DNA follows: TGTGCCAGCAGCCGGCCAAGCGACAGGACCGATCAGCCCCAGCATTTT. The rearrangement joins TRBV7-2 to TRBJ1-5; D may be TRBD1 (6 bases). There are 16 residues in the CDR3. Per germline, CDR1 SGHTA and CDR2 FQGNSA. V was cut by 5 bases and J by 5 bases, with 19 bases left in between.

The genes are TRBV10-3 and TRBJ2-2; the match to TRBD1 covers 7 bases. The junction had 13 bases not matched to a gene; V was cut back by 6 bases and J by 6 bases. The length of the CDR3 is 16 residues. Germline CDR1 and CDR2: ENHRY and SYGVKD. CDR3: CAIRLGTARGAGELFF. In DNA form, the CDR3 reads TGTGCCATCAGACTCGGGACAGCCCGGGGCGCCGGGGAGCTGTTTTTT.